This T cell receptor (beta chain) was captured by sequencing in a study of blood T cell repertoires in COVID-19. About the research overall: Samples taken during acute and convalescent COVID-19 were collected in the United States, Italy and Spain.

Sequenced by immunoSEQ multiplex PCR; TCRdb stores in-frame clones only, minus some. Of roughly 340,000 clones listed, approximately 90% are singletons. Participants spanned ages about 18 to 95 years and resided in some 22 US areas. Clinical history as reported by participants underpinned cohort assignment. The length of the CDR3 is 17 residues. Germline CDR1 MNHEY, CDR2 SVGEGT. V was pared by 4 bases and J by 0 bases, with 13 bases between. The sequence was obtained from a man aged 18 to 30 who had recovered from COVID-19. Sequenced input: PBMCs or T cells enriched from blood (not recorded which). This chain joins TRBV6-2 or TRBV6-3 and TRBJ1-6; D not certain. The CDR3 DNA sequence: TGTGCCAGCAGTTTATACACCGTAAGCTCCTATAATTCACCCCTCCACTTT. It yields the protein CASSLYTVSSYNSPLHF.